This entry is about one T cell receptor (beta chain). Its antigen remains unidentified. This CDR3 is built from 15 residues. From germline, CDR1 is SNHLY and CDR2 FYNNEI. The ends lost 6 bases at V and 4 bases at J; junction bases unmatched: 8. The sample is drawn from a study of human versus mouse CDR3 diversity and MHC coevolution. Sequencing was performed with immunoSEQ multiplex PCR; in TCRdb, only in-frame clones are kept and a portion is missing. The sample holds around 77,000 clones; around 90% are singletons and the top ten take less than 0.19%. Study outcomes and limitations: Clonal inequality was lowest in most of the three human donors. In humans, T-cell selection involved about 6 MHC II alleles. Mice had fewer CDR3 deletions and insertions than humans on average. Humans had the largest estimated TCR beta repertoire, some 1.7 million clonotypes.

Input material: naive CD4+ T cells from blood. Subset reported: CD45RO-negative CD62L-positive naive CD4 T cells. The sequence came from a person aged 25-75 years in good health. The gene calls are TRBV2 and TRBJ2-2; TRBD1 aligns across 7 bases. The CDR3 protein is CASRLTGSSTGELFF. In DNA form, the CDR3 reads TGTGCCAGCAGATTGACAGGGTCAAGCACCGGGGAGCTGTTTTTT.